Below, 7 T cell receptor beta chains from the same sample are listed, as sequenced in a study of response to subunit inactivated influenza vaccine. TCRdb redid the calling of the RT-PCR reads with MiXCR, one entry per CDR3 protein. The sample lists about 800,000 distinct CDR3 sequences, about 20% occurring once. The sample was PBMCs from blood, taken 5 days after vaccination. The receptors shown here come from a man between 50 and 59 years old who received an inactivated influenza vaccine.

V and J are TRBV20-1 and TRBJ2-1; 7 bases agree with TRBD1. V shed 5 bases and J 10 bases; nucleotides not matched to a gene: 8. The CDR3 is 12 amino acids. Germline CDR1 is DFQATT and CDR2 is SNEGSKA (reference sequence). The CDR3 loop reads CSAPGQAKEQFF. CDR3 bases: TGCAGTGCTCCCGGACAGGCCAAAGAGCAGTTCTTC.

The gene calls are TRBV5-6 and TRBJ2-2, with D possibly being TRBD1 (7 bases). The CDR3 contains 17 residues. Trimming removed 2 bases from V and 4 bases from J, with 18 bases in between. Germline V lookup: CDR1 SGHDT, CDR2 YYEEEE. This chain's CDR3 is CASSFVRQGGSTGELFF. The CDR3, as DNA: TGTGCCAGCAGCTTCGTACGACAGGGAGGATCCACCGGGGAGCTGTTTTTT.

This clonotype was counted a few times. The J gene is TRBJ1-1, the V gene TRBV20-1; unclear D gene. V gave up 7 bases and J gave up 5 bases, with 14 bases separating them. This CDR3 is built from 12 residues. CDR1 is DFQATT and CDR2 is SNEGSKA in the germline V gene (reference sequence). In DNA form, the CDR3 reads TGCAGTGTAAACCCGGGGAGAACTGAAGCTTTCTTT. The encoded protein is CSVNPGRTEAFF.

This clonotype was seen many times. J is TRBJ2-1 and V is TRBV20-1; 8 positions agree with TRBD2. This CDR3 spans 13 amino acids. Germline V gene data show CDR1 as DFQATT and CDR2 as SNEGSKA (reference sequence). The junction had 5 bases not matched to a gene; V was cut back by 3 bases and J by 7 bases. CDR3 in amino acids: CSARKGLANEQFF. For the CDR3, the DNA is TGCAGTGCTAGGAAAGGACTAGCAAATGAGCAGTTCTTC.

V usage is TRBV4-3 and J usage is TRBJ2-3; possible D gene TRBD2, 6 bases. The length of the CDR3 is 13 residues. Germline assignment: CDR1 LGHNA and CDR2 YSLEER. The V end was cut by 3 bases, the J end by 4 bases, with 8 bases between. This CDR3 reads CASSHTSPDTQYF. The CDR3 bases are TGCGCCAGCAGCCACACTAGCCCAGATACGCAGTATTTT.

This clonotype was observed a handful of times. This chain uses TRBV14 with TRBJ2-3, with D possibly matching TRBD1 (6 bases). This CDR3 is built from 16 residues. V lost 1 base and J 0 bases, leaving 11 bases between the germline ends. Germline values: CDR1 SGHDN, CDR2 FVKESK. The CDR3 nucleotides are TGTGCCAGCAGCCAAGTAGACAGGACTAGCACAGATACGCAGTATTTT. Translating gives CASSQVDRTSTDTQYF.

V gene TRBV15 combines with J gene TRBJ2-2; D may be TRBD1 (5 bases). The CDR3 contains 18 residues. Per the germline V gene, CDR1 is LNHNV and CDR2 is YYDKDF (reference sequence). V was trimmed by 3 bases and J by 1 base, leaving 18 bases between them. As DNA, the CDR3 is TGTGCCACCAGCAGGAAGGGTAGGGTCAGGGTGAACACCGGGGAGCTGTTTTTT. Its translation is CATSRKGRVRVNTGELFF.